The next 30 T cell receptor beta chains were all read from a single sample in a study of T cell responses to AZD1222 COVID-19 vaccine. Data came from immunoSEQ multiplex PCR; TCRdb stores just in-frame clones and leaves some out. The sample includes approximately 190,000 clones, roughly 92% of them seen just once. The sequences come from peripheral blood, collected on day 0 of AZD1222 vaccination. These TCRs come from an adult in good health.

The chain recombines TRBV6-2 or TRBV6-3 with TRBJ2-2; weak D call: TRBD1 (6 bases). This CDR3 comprises 14 residues. The germline V gene encodes CDR1 MNHEY and CDR2 SVGEGT. V lost 4 bases to trimming and J lost 7 bases, with 13 bases between them. The CDR3 is CASSSQGWSGELFF. CDR3 DNA: TGTGCCAGCAGTTCTCAGGGGTGGAGCGGGGAGCTGTTTTTT.

CDR3 protein: CASSPRVAGGPEQFF. CDR3 nucleotides: TGTGCCAGCAGCCCCCGGGTAGCGGGGGGCCCTGAGCAGTTCTTC. The chain carries TRBV7-8 and TRBJ2-1, with 10 positions matching TRBD2. V lost 5 bases and J lost 9; bases outside the gene matches: 10. Germline CDR1 and CDR2: SGHVS and FQNEAQ. This CDR3 is built from 15 residues.

The chain is built from TRBV20-1 and TRBJ1-3, with D unresolved. The V gene's germline CDR1 is DFQATT and CDR2 SNEGSKA (reference sequence). This CDR3 spans 12 amino acids. V dropped 3 bases and J dropped 3 bases, with 6 bases sitting between them. CDR3 residues: CSASVFGNTIYF. In DNA form, the CDR3 reads TGCAGTGCTAGTGTATTTGGAAACACCATATATTTT.

The chain couples TRBV24-1 to TRBJ2-1; D gene unclear. Per germline, CDR1 KGHDR and CDR2 SFDVKD. The germline V and J ends were trimmed by 10 bases and 4 bases, with 7 bases remaining between them. CDR3 length: 11 residues. The DNA of the CDR3 is TGTGCCACACAGAGATACAATGAGCAGTTCTTC. This sequence encodes CATQRYNEQFF.

V is TRBV3-1 (or the pseudogene TRBV3-2) and J is TRBJ1-3, with D unresolved. V was pared by 6 bases and J by 10 bases, with 16 bases between. The CDR3 extends over 13 amino acids. From germline, CDR1 is LGHDT and CDR2 YNNKEL (reference sequence). CDR3 amino acids: CASRDTRKVTIYF. CDR3 sequence (DNA): TGTGCCAGCAGGGATACGAGGAAAGTTACCATATATTTT.

This CDR3 reads CASSHGGQRTEAFF. The CDR3 bases are TGTGCCAGCAGCCATGGGGGGCAGAGAACTGAAGCTTTCTTT. This sequence joins TRBV3-1 (or the pseudogene TRBV3-2) and TRBJ1-1; D is possibly TRBD1 (6 bases). Germline V CDR1 and CDR2: LGHDT, YNNKEL (reference sequence). V was cut by 3 bases and J by 5 bases, with 13 bases left in between. This CDR3 comprises 14 residues.

The gene calls are TRBV5-1 and TRBJ2-5; unclear D gene. Germline CDR1 is SGHRS and CDR2 is YFSETQ. V was cut by 1 base and J by 2 bases, with 3 bases left in between. The CDR3 is 12 amino acids. CDR3 region: CASSLTQETQYF. The CDR3 DNA reads TGCGCCAGCAGCTTGACTCAAGAGACCCAGTACTTC. Based on the CDR3 plus reference TRBV5-1 and TRBJ2-5, the full variable domain is KAGVTQTPRYLIKTRGQQVTLSCSPISGHRSVSWYQQTPGQGLQFLFEYFSETQRNKGNFPGRFSGRQFSNSRSEMNVSTLELGDSALYLCASSLTQETQYFGPGTRLLVL.

The rearrangement uses TRBV3-1 (or the pseudogene TRBV3-2) and TRBJ2-1; the D is unclear. CDR3 length: 12 amino acids. From germline, CDR1 is LGHDT and CDR2 YNNKEL (reference sequence). Deletions cut 8 bases from V and 0 bases from J, with 5 bases between. The CDR3 spells CASAISYNEQFF. The CDR3 bases are TGTGCCAGCGCCATCTCCTACAATGAGCAGTTCTTC.

DNA for the CDR3: TGCGCCAGCAGCGGACAGGGCTACGAGCAGTACTTC. As protein: CASSGQGYEQYF. J is TRBJ2-7 and V is TRBV5-1, with 8 nucleotides matching TRBD1. Trimming cost V 4 bases and J 3 bases; bases outside gene matches: 0. This CDR3 spans 12 amino acids. CDR1 and CDR2 from the germline V gene are SGHRS and YFSETQ.

The V gene is TRBV5-1, the J gene TRBJ2-1; TRBD2 agrees at 15 bases. This CDR3 comprises 16 residues. Germline loops: CDR1 SGHRS, CDR2 YFSETQ. The J segment lost 5 bases and the V segment lost 5 bases, leaving 5 bases of the junction unmatched. The CDR3 DNA reads as TGCGCCAGCAGTCAGGGACTAGCGGGGGGTCACAATGAGCAGTTCTTC. Residues: CASSQGLAGGHNEQFF.

This chain joins TRBV4-1 and TRBJ1-5, with 9 positions matching TRBD1. V shed 4 bases, J shed 3 bases, and the junction held 7 bases outside the gene matches. This CDR3 has 16 residues. Germline CDR1 MGHRA, CDR2 YSYEKL. CDR3 loop: CASSPHDRGYNQPQHF. For the CDR3, the DNA is TGCGCCAGCAGCCCTCATGACAGGGGGTACAATCAGCCCCAGCATTTT.

The rearrangement uses TRBV29-1 and TRBJ1-1; a weak D match, TRBD1 (5 bases). The CDR3 covers 13 residues. V gave up 5 bases and J gave up 0 bases, with 10 bases separating them. Germline CDR1 and CDR2: SQVTM and ANQGSEA. CDR3 bases: TGCAGCGTTAAGGGACGGTTGAACACTGAAGCTTTCTTT. It codes for CSVKGRLNTEAFF.

V gene TRBV10-3 combines with J gene TRBJ2-7, with 9 nucleotides matching TRBD1. This CDR3 is built from 14 residues. The germline V gene has CDR1 ENHRY and CDR2 SYGVKD. J lost 6 bases, V lost 4 bases, and 7 bases had no gene match. CDR3 region: CAISVGTGSSEQYF. The CDR3 nucleotides are TGTGCCATCAGTGTAGGGACAGGGTCTTCCGAGCAGTACTTC.

The chain recombines TRBV6-5 with TRBJ2-1, with 9 nucleotides matching TRBD2. Germline V CDR1 and CDR2: MNHEY, SVGAGI. The J segment lost 0 bases and the V segment lost 7 bases, leaving 4 bases of the junction unmatched. The CDR3 is made up of 15 amino acids. The CDR3 here is CASKASGASYNEQFF. The CDR3 bases are TGTGCCAGCAAGGCTAGCGGGGCCTCCTACAATGAGCAGTTCTTC.

The rearrangement uses TRBV30 and TRBJ2-1; D might be TRBD2 (5 bases). V shed 2 bases and J shed 11 bases, with 13 bases lying between them. The CDR3 sequence is 12 residues long. Germline CDR1 is GTSNPN and CDR2 is SVGIG (reference sequence). This CDR3 reads CAWSPQRQQQFF. CDR3 bases: TGTGCCTGGAGTCCTCAGCGGCAGCAGCAGTTCTTC.

The rearrangement uses TRBV16 and TRBJ2-1, with 7 bases identical to TRBD2. Unmatched junction bases numbered 3, after V lost 4 bases and J lost 0 bases. Germline CDR1 KGHSY, CDR2 FQNENV. The CDR3 covers 15 residues. CDR3: CASSRRGYSYNEQFF. The CDR3 nucleotides are TGTGCCAGCAGCCGGCGGGGGTACTCCTACAATGAGCAGTTCTTC.

The chain couples TRBV28 to TRBJ1-3; 8 bases map to TRBD1. This CDR3 spans 15 amino acids. Germline CDR1 is MDHEN and CDR2 is SYDVKM. V dropped 4 bases and J dropped 2; count of bases not matched to a gene: 4. CDR3 DNA sequence: TGTGCCAGCAGTTCCTCACAGGGGGCTGGAAACACCATATATTTT. Residues: CASSSSQGAGNTIYF.

The genes are TRBV24-1 and TRBJ2-7, with D unresolved. From germline, CDR1 is KGHDR and CDR2 SFDVKD. The CDR3 runs to 12 residues. V was clipped by 5 bases and J by 2 bases, with 6 bases between them. The CDR3 reads CATSGPTYEQYF. CDR3 in DNA: TGTGCCACCAGTGGCCCCACCTACGAGCAGTACTTC.

The genes are TRBV5-8 and TRBJ1-1, with TRBD1 as a possible D gene (6 bases). There are 15 residues in the CDR3. Germline V gives CDR1 SGHTS, CDR2 YDEGEE. The germline V and J ends were trimmed by 3 bases and 1 base, with 13 bases remaining between them. CDR3 protein: CASSWKPGANTEAFF. For the CDR3, the DNA is TGTGCCAGCAGCTGGAAACCAGGGGCGAACACTGAAGCTTTCTTT.

The chain recombines TRBV14 with TRBJ2-1; TRBD2 aligns across 9 bases. V dropped 2 bases and J dropped 0; count of bases not matched to a gene: 2. The CDR3 length is 16 residues. CDR1 is SGHDN and CDR2 is FVKESK in the germline V gene. CDR3 nucleotide sequence: TGTGCCAGCAGCCAAAGCGGGGGGACCTCCTACAATGAGCAGTTCTTC. This codes for CASSQSGGTSYNEQFF.

V and J are TRBV5-1 and TRBJ1-1; maybe TRBD1 (5 bases). CDR1 and CDR2 from the germline V gene are SGHRS and YFSETQ. This CDR3 has 15 residues. Trimming left V 1 base short and J 5 bases short, with 15 bases between. CDR3 nucleotides: TGCGCCAGCAGCTTGTCGGCCAGGGAATTTACTGAAGCTTTCTTT. As protein: CASSLSAREFTEAFF.

J is TRBJ1-5 and V is TRBV18; 7 nucleotides line up with TRBD1. Germline V gives CDR1 KGHSH, CDR2 LQKENI. The CDR3 is 16 residues long. J lost 5 bases, V lost 6 bases, and 13 bases had no gene match. The CDR3 loop is CASSLLVRQGDQPQHF. The CDR3 nucleotides read TGTGCCAGCTCCCTCCTAGTTAGACAGGGAGATCAGCCCCAGCATTTT.

This chain joins TRBV5-1 and TRBJ1-1; D is unresolved. Germline values: CDR1 SGHRS, CDR2 YFSETQ. There are 15 residues in the CDR3. V dropped 4 bases and J dropped 1 base, with 14 bases sitting between them. CDR3 protein: CASSPDGVPNTEAFF. CDR3 coding DNA: TGCGCCAGCAGCCCGGACGGGGTGCCGAACACTGAAGCTTTCTTT.

V gene TRBV19 combines with J gene TRBJ1-1; TRBD1 might be the D (5 bases). CDR1 LNHDA and CDR2 SQIVND come from the germline V gene (reference sequence). V was clipped by 6 bases and J by 4 bases, with 21 bases between them. The CDR3 runs 16 residues. This chain's CDR3 is CASRPMAGGLSTEAFF. Here the CDR3 DNA reads TGTGCCAGTAGGCCGATGGCGGGGGGGTTAAGCACTGAAGCTTTCTTT. Variable domain in full (rest from reference TRBV19 and TRBJ1-1): DGGITQSPKYLFRKEGQNVTLSCEQNLNHDAMYWYRQDPGQGLRLIYYSQIVNDFQKGDIAEGYSVSREKKESFPLTVTSAQKNPTAFYLCASRPMAGGLSTEAFFGQGTRLTVV.

This chain joins TRBV10-1 and TRBJ1-6, with D perhaps TRBD1 (5 bases). Germline V gene sequence: CDR1 WNHNN, CDR2 SYGVQD (reference sequence). Trimming left V 3 bases short and J 1 base short, with 22 bases between. This CDR3 has 20 amino acids. CDR3 DNA: TGCGCCAGCAGTGACCTCGGACACCGGATCCCTTCTTCCTATAATTCACCCCTCCACTTT. It encodes CASSDLGHRIPSSYNSPLHF.

A single count supports this clone. The chain is built from TRBV6-5 and TRBJ1-2, with 8 nucleotides matching TRBD1. CDR3 size: 15 residues. CDR1 and CDR2 from the germline V gene are MNHEY and SVGAGI. With V trimmed by 2 bases and J by 5 bases, 7 bases remained unmatched. In DNA form, the CDR3 reads TGTGCCAGCAGTTACGAGCAGGGGGCGGCGTATGGCTACACCTTC. Its protein product is CASSYEQGAAYGYTF.

This chain uses TRBV6-1 with TRBJ1-2; D perhaps matches TRBD1 (5 bases). Trimming removed 1 base from V and 5 bases from J, with 14 bases in between. This CDR3 is built from 15 residues. The germline CDR1 and CDR2 sequences are MNHNS and SASEGT. The CDR3 DNA sequence: TGTGCCAGCAGTGAAGGGCAGGGAGTACAGTATGGCTACACCTTC. This encodes CASSEGQGVQYGYTF.

The genes are TRBV20-1 and TRBJ1-4; D is unresolved. The V gene's germline CDR1 is DFQATT and CDR2 SNEGSKA (reference sequence). CDR3 size: 11 residues. The V end was cut by 4 bases, the J end by 8 bases, with 8 bases between. CDR3 sequence (DNA): TGCAGTGCTACGTCTTGGGAAAAACTGTTTTTT. This codes for CSATSWEKLFF.

The rearrangement uses TRBV2 and TRBJ2-3, with D tentatively TRBD1 (6 bases). The V end lost 8 bases, the J end lost 1 base, and 19 bases lay between the germline ends. The CDR3 is made up of 16 amino acids. The germline V gene has CDR1 SNHLY and CDR2 FYNNEI. CDR3 sequence (DNA): TGTGCCAGCCGGTCGAGGGGGTTCCGGGGCACAGATACGCAGTATTTT. Its translation: CASRSRGFRGTDTQYF.

The chain is built from TRBV3-1 (or the pseudogene TRBV3-2) and TRBJ1-6, with TRBD1 as a possible D gene (5 bases). Germline V lookup: CDR1 LGHDT, CDR2 YNNKEL (reference sequence). V was shortened by 0 bases and J by 2 bases, with 8 bases between the two germline ends. The CDR3 is made up of 16 amino acids. This CDR3 is CASSQERGTYNSPLHF. As DNA, the CDR3 is TGTGCCAGCAGCCAAGAAAGGGGAACCTATAATTCACCCCTCCACTTT.